The clone carrying this T cell receptor beta chain was seen only a few times. The antigen is unknown. The sample comes from a study of vaccination and CD4 T cells after COVID-19. Study summary: Post-vaccination specimens were collected at a median of about 70 days following dose two (range 14 to 241). The stimulating agents, overlapping spike peptides, came from SARS-CoV-2, HCoV-NL63, HCoV-OC43 and HCoV-229E.

Regarding treatment: approximately 9-day PBMC culture with coronavirus spike peptide pools or control peptides (ViraFEST assay). At the Johns Hopkins FTIC core, DNA taken from cultured CD4+ T cells was sequenced by way of the Oncomine TCR Beta short-read assay. MiXCR was run by TCRdb on the PCR reads, yielding one entry per CDR3 protein. The sample consists of about 15,000 distinct CDR3 sequences, 42% of them appearing once. Findings of the study overall: A median approximately 83% of convalescent patients' SARS-CoV-2-reactive clones emerged only after vaccination.

The CDR3 has 11 amino acids. Germline CDR1 SEHNR, CDR2 FQNEAQ (reference sequence). Trimming took off 2 bases at V and 3 bases at J, with 0 bases between the two ends. The chain carries TRBV7-9 and TRBJ2-3; D uncertain. The receptor was derived from a human donor with COVID-19. The sequenced material came from cultured CD4+ T cells from blood. CDR3 bases: TGTGCCAGCAGCTTAACAGATACGCAGTATTTT. As protein: CASSLTDTQYF.